This T cell receptor beta chain came from a study of blood T cells in healthy people across ages. Study results and caveats: Changes seen in expanded clonotypes were possibly confounded by donor CMV status left unknown. Roughly linear age-related decline in beta diversity appeared, significant by age around 42.

V lost 2 bases and J lost 10, with 12 bases in between. This CDR3 region has 13 residues. Germline CDR1 and CDR2: MNHNS and SASEGT. Total RNA amounts of at least 5 micrograms were extracted per sample. Then a second PCR, running about 6 to 11 cycles, was carried out with a sample-barcoded 5' primer and a J-beta primer mix. Template switching added a 12-random-nucleotide identifier to every cDNA molecule. A single record per CDR3 protein comes from TCRdb applying MiXCR to the 5' RACE reads. The sample includes 1.5 million or so distinct CDR3 sequences, 40% to 45% of them seen just once. Of note for this clonotype: The antigen is not known.

V gene TRBV6-1 combines with J gene TRBJ2-1; D not certain. Sample: blood. The origin of this receptor is a young woman in good health. The CDR3, as DNA: TGTGCCAGCAGTGAACATTTGGGTACCGAGCAGTTCTTC. This translates into CASSEHLGTEQFF.